This T cell receptor beta chain was sequenced during a study of blood T cell repertoires in COVID-19. CDR1 is MDHEN and CDR2 is SYDVKM in the germline V gene. The ends lost 9 bases at V and 6 bases at J; junction bases unmatched: 7. CDR3 length: 15 residues. TCRdb's table, derived via immunoSEQ multiplex PCR, lists solely in-frame clones and lacks some. The sample holds hundreds of thousands of clones; around 83% are singletons and the top ten take approximately 7.4%. In this sample, this clone turned up once. This clonotype was obtained from a woman between 50 and 59 years old with acute or convalescent COVID-19. Sample: peripheral blood. The gene calls are TRBV28 and TRBJ2-3; 15 bases are a match to TRBD2. The DNA of the CDR3 is TGTGCCAGTCGAAGGACTAGCGGGAGGGGGGATACGCAGTATTTT. This encodes CASRRTSGRGDTQYF. Full variable domain (missing parts from reference TRBV28 and TRBJ2-3): DVKVTQSSRYLVKRTGEKVFLECVQDMDHENMFWYRQDPGLGLRLIYFSYDVKMKEKGDIPEGYSVSREKKERFSLILESASTNQTSMYLCASRRTSGRGDTQYFGPGTRLTVL.